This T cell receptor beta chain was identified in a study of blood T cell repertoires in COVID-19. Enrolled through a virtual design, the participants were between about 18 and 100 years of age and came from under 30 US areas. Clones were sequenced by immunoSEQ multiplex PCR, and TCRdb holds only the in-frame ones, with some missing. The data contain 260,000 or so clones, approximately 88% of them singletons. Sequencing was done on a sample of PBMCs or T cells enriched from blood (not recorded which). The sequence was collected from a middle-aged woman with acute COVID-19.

CDR3 nucleotide sequence: TGTGCCAGTAGGGGGACAGATCAGCCCCAGCATTTT. Its protein product is CASRGTDQPQHF. The V and J genes are TRBV19 and TRBJ1-5, with 7 bases that match TRBD1. The length of the CDR3 is 12 residues. Germline V CDR1 and CDR2: LNHDA, SQIVND (reference sequence). With 6 bases clipped from V and 5 bases from J, the junction kept 1 base outside the gene matches.